The 9 T cell receptor beta chains listed next were all sequenced from one sample in a study of CD8+CD57+ T cells in acquired aplastic anemia. TCR beta VDJ combinations and CDR3 sequences were profiled from genomic DNA. TCRdb recomputed calls from the reads with MiXCR, one row per CDR3 protein. Of some 280,000 distinct CDR3 sequences in the sample, 45% to 65% were seen once. Sequencing input: sorted CD4+, CD8+, or CD8+CD57+ T cells (not recorded which) from PBMCs. Receptor source: a human donor with severe aplastic anemia or a healthy control (not recorded which).

This clonotype has a handful of counts. The genes are TRBV20-1 and TRBJ2-7; a weak D match, TRBD2 (5 bases). Trimming shortened V by 2 bases and J by 5 bases, and 13 bases separated the two germline ends. The CDR3 covers 13 residues. Germline V gene data show CDR1 as DFQATT and CDR2 as SNEGSKA (reference sequence). This chain's CDR3 is CSARRSSPHEQYF. The CDR3 DNA reads TGCAGTGCTAGAAGGTCTAGCCCCCACGAGCAGTACTTC.

The table lists this clonotype with many counts. The chain joins TRBV5-6 to TRBJ2-7, with TRBD2 matching 8 bases. V lost 4 bases, J lost 7 bases, and 10 bases stayed unmatched. The CDR3 length is 14 residues. Germline assignment: CDR1 SGHDT and CDR2 YYEEEE. Here the CDR3 reads CASSISGAKPEQYF. CDR3 sequence (DNA): TGTGCCAGCAGCATTAGCGGGGCAAAGCCAGAGCAGTACTTC.

This clonotype was seen at least ten times. V usage is TRBV12-3 or TRBV12-4 and J usage is TRBJ2-3, with 7 nucleotides matching TRBD2. The ends lost 3 bases at V and 1 base at J; junction bases unmatched: 7. This CDR3 is 16 amino acids long. The CDR3 spells CASSFLSGVGTDTQYF. The CDR3 region has the DNA TGTGCCAGCAGTTTTTTAAGCGGGGTCGGCACAGATACGCAGTATTTT.

Only a few counts were recorded for this clonotype. The chain recombines TRBV7-8 with TRBJ1-2; D call uncertain. Germline-derived CDR1 and CDR2 are SGHVS and FQNEAQ. This CDR3 has 12 amino acids. Trimming left V 5 bases short and J 8 bases short, with 12 bases between. The CDR3 spells CASSPSGEGYTF. CDR3 DNA: TGTGCCAGCAGCCCTTCTGGGGAAGGCTACACCTTC.

This clonotype was seen only once. The genes are TRBV2 and TRBJ1-1; possible D gene TRBD1, 5 bases. V lost 3 bases to trimming and J lost 8 bases, with 19 bases between them. The germline V gene encodes CDR1 SNHLY and CDR2 FYNNEI. The CDR3 sequence is 15 residues long. The CDR3 DNA follows: TGTGCCAGCAGTGACGGGGCAGCCCTCAGCACGGAAGCTTTCTTT. Translated: CASSDGAALSTEAFF.

This rearrangement joins TRBV5-6 to TRBJ1-2; 7 bases line up with TRBD1. The V gene's germline CDR1 is SGHDT and CDR2 YYEEEE. The V and J ends lost 4 bases and 0 bases, in that order; junction bases with no gene match: 15. CDR3 size: 18 residues. The chain's CDR3 is CASSHLRDRRTTNYGYTF. The CDR3 nucleotides read TGTGCCAGCAGCCATTTGCGGGACAGAAGAACTACTAACTATGGCTACACCTTC. Full variable domain (missing parts from reference TRBV5-6 and TRBJ1-2): DAGVTQSPTHLIKTRGQQVTLRCSPKSGHDTVSWYQQALGQGPQFIFQYYEEEERQRGNFPDRFSGHQFPNYSSELNVNALLLGDSALYLCASSHLRDRRTTNYGYTFGSGTRLTVV.

This clonotype was counted ten times or more. At one of its ends the junction is not consistent with the germline gene, which may arise from a read error. The CDR3 nucleotides read TGTGCCAGCAACTTGGCAGGACAGAGTTGGGAGCAGTACTTC. Translation: CASNLAGQSWEQYF. V is TRBV5-6 and J is TRBJ2-7; a weak D match, TRBD1 (6 bases). This CDR3 spans 14 amino acids. Germline V gene sequence: CDR1 SGHDT, CDR2 YYEEEE.

This clonotype came up a few times. CDR3 in amino acids: CATSDPGVPTDTQYF. The CDR3 DNA follows: TGTGCCACCAGTGATCCGGGGGTTCCCACAGATACGCAGTATTTT. J is TRBJ2-3 and V is TRBV24-1; maybe TRBD2 (6 bases). The germline CDR1 and CDR2 sequences are KGHDR and SFDVKD. Deletions cut 3 bases from V and 2 bases from J, with 11 bases between. CDR3 length: 15 amino acids.

V and J are TRBV24-1 and TRBJ1-5, with TRBD1 as a possible D gene (6 bases). The CDR3 covers 14 residues. The V end lost 7 bases, the J end lost 7 bases, and 16 bases lay between the germline ends. Germline V CDR1 and CDR2: KGHDR, SFDVKD. CDR3: CATSGPGVGQPQHF. CDR3 DNA sequence: TGTGCCACCAGCGGTCCAGGGGTAGGGCAGCCCCAGCATTTT.